These T cell receptor beta chains were read from a single sample in a study of cytomegalovirus exposure and HLA in healthy donors. Assay used: immunoSEQ multiplex PCR; TCRdb lists only in-frame clones, some missing. The sample includes some 140,000 clones, 80% seen only once; the top ten take over 5%. The sample comprised PBMCs. The receptors were sampled from a woman in her thirties or forties in good health and CMV-seropositive. Each CDR3 is given with its conserved first and last residue. A D gene is named only where the DNA matches it firmly. Where a row states a size, it is once, few, many or the class of an expanded clone; other rows omit it.

clone_size d_call j_call v_call cdr3_nt cdr3_aa
- - TRBJ2-7 TRBV10-2 TGCGCCAGCAGTGAGAGGGACAAAAGCTCCTACGAGCAGTACTTC CASSERDKSSYEQYF
- TRBD2 TRBJ2-3 TRBV5-4 TGTGCCAGCAGCCGACCCAGCGGGAATTGGGGTGGGTTCCCAGATACGCAGTATTTT CASSRPSGNWGGFPDTQYF
- - TRBJ1-1 TRBV7-7 TGTGCCAGCAGCTTAAGCGCGGGGATGGAAGCTTTCTTT CASSLSAGMEAFF
- - TRBJ1-5 TRBV2 TGTGCCAGCAGTGAGTATATTCAGGATCAGCCCCAGCATTTT CASSEYIQDQPQHF
- TRBD1 TRBJ2-5 TRBV6-1 TGTGCCAGCAGTGAAATGGGGACAGGGGATTACGGCCCTAAAGAGACCCAGTACTTC CASSEMGTGDYGPKETQYF
few TRBD2 TRBJ2-7 TRBV5-6 TGTGCCAGCAGCTTGTATAGCGGGAGTCCCCACGAGCAGTACTTC CASSLYSGSPHEQYF
- TRBD1 TRBJ1-2 TRBV5-1 TGCGCCAGCAGCCACACCGGGACAGGGCATGGGTTAGGCTACACCTTC CASSHTGTGHGLGYTF
- TRBD1 TRBJ1-6 TRBV4-2 TGTGCCAGCAGCCAAGATGAGAGGGGGCGCACACCCCTCCACTTT CASSQDERGRTPLHF
- TRBD1 TRBJ2-7 TRBV19 TGTGCCAGTAGTGGGGGACAGGGAAGTCCCTACGAGCAGTACTTC CASSGGQGSPYEQYF
- - TRBJ1-1 TRBV27 TGTGCCAGCAGTTCCAGGGGCTTGGGGGTAATCACTGAAGCTTTCTTT CASSSRGLGVITEAFF
- - TRBJ2-7 TRBV29-1 TGCAGCGTTGTCGGGGGGCCTAACGAGCAGTACTTC CSVVGGPNEQYF
once - TRBJ1-5 TRBV19 TGTGCCAGTACCCGCCAGAACAATCAGCCCCAGCATTTT CASTRQNNQPQHF
few TRBD1 TRBJ1-3 TRBV6-1 TGTGCCAGCAGTGAGCAACAGGGGGCGAACACCATATATTTT CASSEQQGANTIYF
once - TRBJ1-1 TRBV18 TGTGCCAGCTCACCCGGGACTGAAGCTTTCTTT CASSPGTEAFF
- - TRBJ1-5 TRBV28 TGTGCCAGCAGTTTCCGGGACAAGGGGGATCAGCCCCAGCATTTT CASSFRDKGDQPQHF
- - TRBJ1-5 TRBV19 TGTGCCAGTAGTATATCGCCCGGGGATAGCCAGCCCCAGCATTTT CASSISPGDSQPQHF
- TRBD1 TRBJ1-2 TRBV7-8 TGTGCCAGCAGCTTAGCGGCAGGGGGCGAATATGGCTACACCTTC CASSLAAGGEYGYTF
- TRBD1 TRBJ2-5 TRBV23-1 TGCGCCAGCAGTCAATGGGACAGGGGAGAGACCCAGTACTTC CASSQWDRGETQYF
- - TRBJ2-3 TRBV5-1 TGCGCCAGCAGCTCGAAACCAAGACCGGGGAGTGGGACAGATACGCAGTATTTT CASSSKPRPGSGTDTQYF
- TRBD1 TRBJ2-7 TRBV2 TGTGCCAGCAGTGAGGACAGGGACAGCTCCTACGAGCAGTACTTC CASSEDRDSSYEQYF
few - TRBJ2-4 TRBV5-1 TGCGCCAGCAGCTTGGATCAGAAGACCGGGGTGTACTTC CASSLDQKTGVYF
- TRBD2 TRBJ2-7 TRBV15 TGTGCCACCAGCAGGCAGACTAGCGGGACTGCCGAGCAGTACTTC CATSRQTSGTAEQYF
- - TRBJ2-3 TRBV6-6 TGTGCCAGCAGTTCAGGGTCAGATACGCAGTATTTT CASSSGSDTQYF
- TRBD2 TRBJ2-1 TRBV5-6 TGTGCCAGCAGCCGGACTAGCGGGTTAAGCTCCTACAATGAGCAGTTCTTC CASSRTSGLSSYNEQFF
- TRBD1 TRBJ1-5 TRBV2 TGTGCCAGCAGTGTTGGACAGGGGCAATTTCAGCCCCAGCATTTT CASSVGQGQFQPQHF
- TRBD1 TRBJ1-2 TRBV5-4 TGTGCCAGCAGCCCGGGACAGAATCCTAGCCCCCGCTATGGCTACACCTTC CASSPGQNPSPRYGYTF
- TRBD1 TRBJ2-2 TRBV5-1 TGCGCCAGCAGCTTTTCGCAGGGGGCGCCTACCGGGGAGCTGTTTTTT CASSFSQGAPTGELFF
once TRBD2 TRBJ2-5 TRBV27 TGTGCCAGCAGTCATACCGGACTAGCGGGAGACCCCCTTAGGACCCAGTACTTC CASSHTGLAGDPLRTQYF